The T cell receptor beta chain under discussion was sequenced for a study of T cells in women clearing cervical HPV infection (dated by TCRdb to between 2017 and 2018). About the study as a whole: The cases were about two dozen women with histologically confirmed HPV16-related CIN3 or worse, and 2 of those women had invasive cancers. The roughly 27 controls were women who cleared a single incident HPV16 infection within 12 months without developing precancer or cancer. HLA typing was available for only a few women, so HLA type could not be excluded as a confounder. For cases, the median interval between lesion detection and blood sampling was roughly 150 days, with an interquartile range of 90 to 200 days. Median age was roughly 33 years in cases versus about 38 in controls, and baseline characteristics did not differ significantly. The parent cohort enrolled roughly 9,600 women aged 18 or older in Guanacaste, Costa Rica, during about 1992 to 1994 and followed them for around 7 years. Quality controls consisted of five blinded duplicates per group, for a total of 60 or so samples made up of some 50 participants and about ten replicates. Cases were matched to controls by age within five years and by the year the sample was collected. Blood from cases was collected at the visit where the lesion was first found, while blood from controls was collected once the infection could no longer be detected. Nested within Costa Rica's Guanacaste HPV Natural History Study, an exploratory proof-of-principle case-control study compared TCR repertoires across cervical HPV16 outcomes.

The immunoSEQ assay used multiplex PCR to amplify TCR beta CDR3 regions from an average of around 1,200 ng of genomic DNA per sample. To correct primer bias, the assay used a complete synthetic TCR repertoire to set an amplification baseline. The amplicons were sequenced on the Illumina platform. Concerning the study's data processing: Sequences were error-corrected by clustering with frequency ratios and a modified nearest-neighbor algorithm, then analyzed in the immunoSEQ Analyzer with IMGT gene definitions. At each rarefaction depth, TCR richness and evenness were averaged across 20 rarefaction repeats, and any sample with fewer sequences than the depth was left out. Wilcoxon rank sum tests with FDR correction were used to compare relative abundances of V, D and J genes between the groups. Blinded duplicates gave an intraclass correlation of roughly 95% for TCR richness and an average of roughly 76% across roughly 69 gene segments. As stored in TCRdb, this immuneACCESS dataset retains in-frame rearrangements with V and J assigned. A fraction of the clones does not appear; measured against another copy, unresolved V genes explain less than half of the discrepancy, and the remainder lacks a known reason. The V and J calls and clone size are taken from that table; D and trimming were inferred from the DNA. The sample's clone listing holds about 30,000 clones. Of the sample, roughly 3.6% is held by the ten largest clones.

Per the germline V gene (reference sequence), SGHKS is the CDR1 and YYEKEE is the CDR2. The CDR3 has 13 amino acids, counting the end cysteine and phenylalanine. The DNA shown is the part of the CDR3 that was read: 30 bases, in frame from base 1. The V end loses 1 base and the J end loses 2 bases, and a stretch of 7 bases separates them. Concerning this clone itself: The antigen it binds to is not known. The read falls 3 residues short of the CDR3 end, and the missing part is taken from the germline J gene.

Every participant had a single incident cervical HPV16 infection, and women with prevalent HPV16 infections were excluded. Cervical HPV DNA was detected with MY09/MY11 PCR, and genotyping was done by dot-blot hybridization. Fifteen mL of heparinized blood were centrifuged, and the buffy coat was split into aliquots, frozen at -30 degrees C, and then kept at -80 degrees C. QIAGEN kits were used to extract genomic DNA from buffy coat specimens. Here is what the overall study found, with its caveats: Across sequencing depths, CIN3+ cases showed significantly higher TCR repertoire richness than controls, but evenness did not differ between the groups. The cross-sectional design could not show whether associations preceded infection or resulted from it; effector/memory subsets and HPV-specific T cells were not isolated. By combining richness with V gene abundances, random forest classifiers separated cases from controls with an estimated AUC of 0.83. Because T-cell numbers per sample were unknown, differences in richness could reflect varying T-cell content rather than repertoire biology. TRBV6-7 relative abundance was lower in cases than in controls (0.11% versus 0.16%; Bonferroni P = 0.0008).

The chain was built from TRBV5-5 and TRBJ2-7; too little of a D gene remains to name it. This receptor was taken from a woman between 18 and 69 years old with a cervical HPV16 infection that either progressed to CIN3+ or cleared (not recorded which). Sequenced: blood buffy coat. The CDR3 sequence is CASSLPGTYEQYF. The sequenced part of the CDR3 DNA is TGTGCCAGCAGCTTGCCAGGAACCTACGAG. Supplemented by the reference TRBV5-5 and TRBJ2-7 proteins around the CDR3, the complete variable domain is DAGVTQSPTHLIKTRGQQVTLRCSPISGHKSVSWYQQVLGQGPQFIFQYYEKEERGRGNFPDRFSARQFPNYSSELNVNALLLGDSALYLCASSLPGTYEQYFGPGTRLTVT.